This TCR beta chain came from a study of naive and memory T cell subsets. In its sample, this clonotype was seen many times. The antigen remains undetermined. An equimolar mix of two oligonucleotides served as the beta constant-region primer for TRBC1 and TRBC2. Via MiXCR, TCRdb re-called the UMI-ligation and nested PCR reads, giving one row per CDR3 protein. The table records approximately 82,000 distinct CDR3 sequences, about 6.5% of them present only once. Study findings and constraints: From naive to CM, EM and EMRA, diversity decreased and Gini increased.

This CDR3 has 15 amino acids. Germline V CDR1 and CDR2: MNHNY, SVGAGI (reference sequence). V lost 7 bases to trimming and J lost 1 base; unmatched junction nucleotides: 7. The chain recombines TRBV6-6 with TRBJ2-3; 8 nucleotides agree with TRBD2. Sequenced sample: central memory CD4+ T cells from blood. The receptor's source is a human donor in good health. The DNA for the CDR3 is TGTGCCAGCAAACGACGGGAGGGCCGCACAGATACGCAGTATTTT. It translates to CASKRREGRTDTQYF.